This T cell receptor (beta chain) was observed in a study of T-cell reconstitution after alpha-beta-depleted transplantation in children. Overall study results and limits: T-cell numbers and diversity one year post-transplant derived largely from freshly generated T cells.

Germline trimming cut 5 bases from V and 5 bases from J; bases unmatched to any gene: 9. Germline assignment: CDR1 SGHTA and CDR2 FQGTGA. The CDR3 has 15 residues. TCRbeta library preparation incorporated unique molecular identifiers. MiXCR was run by TCRdb on the PCR reads, yielding one entry per CDR3 protein. The sample lists approximately 97,000 distinct CDR3 sequences, 4.5% to 7.5% seen once, with about 6% in the top ten. This clonotype was counted at least ten times. No antigen is known for it. The chain is built from TRBV7-3 and TRBJ2-3; 8 bases align to TRBD2. The starting material was PBMCs, mostly from graft donor cells, obtained 60 days after TCRalphabeta/CD19-depleted stem cell transplant. The receptor comes from a female patient aged 2-9 years who had a stem cell transplant for Fanconi anemia, so the T cells may come from the graft donor. The CDR3 here is CASSGSGGPQDTQYF. CDR3 in DNA: TGTGCCAGCAGCGGGAGCGGGGGACCGCAAGATACGCAGTATTTT.